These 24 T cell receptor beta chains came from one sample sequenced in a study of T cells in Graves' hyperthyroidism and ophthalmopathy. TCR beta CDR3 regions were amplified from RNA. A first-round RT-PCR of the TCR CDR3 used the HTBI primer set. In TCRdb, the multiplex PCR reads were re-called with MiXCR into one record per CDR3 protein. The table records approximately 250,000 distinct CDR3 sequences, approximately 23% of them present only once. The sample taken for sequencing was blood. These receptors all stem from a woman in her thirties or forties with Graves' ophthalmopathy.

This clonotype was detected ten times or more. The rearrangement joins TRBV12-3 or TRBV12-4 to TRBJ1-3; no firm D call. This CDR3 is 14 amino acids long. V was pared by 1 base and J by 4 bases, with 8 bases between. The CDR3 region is CASSLGGLGNTIYF. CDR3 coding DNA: TGTGCCAGCAGTTTAGGAGGTCTAGGAAACACCATATATTTT.

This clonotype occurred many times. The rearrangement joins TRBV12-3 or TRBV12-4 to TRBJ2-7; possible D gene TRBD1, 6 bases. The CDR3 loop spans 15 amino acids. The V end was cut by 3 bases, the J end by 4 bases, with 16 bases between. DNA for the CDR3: TGTGCCAGCAGTTTGAGTGGGGGCCAACCATACGAGCAGTACTTC. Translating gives CASSLSGGQPYEQYF.

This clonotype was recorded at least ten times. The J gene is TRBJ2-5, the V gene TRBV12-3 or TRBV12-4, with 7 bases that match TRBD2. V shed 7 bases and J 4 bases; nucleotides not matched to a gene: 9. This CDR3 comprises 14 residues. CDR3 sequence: CASTQRLAGETQYF. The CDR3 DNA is TGTGCCAGCACCCAGAGGTTAGCGGGAGAGACCCAGTACTTC.

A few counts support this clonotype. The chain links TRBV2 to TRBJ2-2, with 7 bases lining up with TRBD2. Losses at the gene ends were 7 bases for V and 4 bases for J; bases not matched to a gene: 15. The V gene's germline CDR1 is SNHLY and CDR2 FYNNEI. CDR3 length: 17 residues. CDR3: CASKAGSASRRTGELFF. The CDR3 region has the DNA TGTGCCAGCAAAGCGGGGTCAGCCTCGCGACGCACCGGGGAGCTGTTTTTT.

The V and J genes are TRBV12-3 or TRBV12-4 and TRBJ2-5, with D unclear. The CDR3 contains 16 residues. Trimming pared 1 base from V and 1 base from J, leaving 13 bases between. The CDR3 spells CASSLGLRARQETQYF. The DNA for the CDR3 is TGTGCCAGCAGTTTAGGTTTAAGGGCCCGCCAAGAGACCCAGTACTTC.

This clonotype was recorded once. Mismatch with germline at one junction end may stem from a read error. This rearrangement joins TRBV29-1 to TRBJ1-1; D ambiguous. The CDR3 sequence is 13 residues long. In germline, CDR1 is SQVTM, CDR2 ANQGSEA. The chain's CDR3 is CSVGETGFTEASF. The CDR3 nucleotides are TGCAGCGTTGGTGAGACGGGGTTCACTGAAGCTTCCTTT.

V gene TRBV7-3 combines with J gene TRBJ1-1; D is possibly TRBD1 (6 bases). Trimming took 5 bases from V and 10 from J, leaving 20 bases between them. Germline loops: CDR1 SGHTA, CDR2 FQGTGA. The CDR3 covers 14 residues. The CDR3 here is CASSPTGGGAGAFF. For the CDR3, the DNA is TGTGCCAGCAGCCCCACTGGTGGGGGGGCTGGAGCTTTCTTT.

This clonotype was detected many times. CDR3 sequence reads: CASSYIGLAGGETQYF. CDR3 nucleotides: TGTGCCAGCAGTTACATAGGACTAGCGGGAGGAGAGACCCAGTACTTC. The V and J genes are TRBV6-5 and TRBJ2-5; 14 positions agree with TRBD2. Germline CDR1 and CDR2: MNHEY and SVGAGI. The CDR3 totals 16 residues. The V segment lost 2 bases and the J segment 4 bases; nucleotides outside the gene matches: 3.

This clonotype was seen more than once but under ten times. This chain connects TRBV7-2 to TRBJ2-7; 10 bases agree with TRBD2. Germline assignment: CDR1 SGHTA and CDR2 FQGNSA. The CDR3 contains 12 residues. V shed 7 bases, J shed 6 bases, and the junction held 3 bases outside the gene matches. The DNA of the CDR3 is TGTGCCAGCAACAGACTAGCGGGCGAGCAGTACTTC. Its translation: CASNRLAGEQYF. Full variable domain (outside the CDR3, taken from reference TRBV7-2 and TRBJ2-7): GAGVSQSPSNKVTEKGKDVELRCDPISGHTALYWYRQSLGQGLEFLIYFQGNSAPDKSGLPSDRFSAERTGGSVSTLTIQRTQQEDSAVYLCASNRLAGEQYFGPGTRLTVT.

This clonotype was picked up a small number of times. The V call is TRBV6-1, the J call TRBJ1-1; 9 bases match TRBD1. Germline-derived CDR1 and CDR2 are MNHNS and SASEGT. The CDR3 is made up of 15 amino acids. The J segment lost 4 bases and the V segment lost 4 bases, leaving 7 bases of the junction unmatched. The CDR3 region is CASSGDREIGTEAFF. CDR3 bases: TGTGCCAGCAGTGGGGACAGGGAGATCGGCACTGAAGCTTTCTTT.

CDR3 DNA: TGTGCCAGCAGGCAGACAGCCTTAACCTCTGGGGCCAACGTCCTGACTTTC. It yields the protein CASRQTALTSGANVLTF. The V gene is TRBV12-3 or TRBV12-4, the J gene TRBJ2-6; a possible D gene is TRBD1 (5 bases). The CDR3 is made up of 17 amino acids. V shed 6 bases and J shed 0 bases, with 15 bases lying between them.

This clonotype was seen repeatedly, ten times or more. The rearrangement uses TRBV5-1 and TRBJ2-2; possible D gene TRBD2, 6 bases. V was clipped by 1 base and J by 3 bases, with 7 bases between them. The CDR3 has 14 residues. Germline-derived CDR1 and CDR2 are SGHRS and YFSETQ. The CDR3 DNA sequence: TGCGCCAGCAGCTTGTGGGGGGACACCGGGGAGCTGTTTTTT. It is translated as CASSLWGDTGELFF.

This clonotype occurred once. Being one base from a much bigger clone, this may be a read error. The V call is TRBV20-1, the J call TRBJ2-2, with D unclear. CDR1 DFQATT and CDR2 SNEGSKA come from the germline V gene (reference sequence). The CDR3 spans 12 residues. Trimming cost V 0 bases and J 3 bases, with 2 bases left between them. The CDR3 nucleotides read TGCAGTGCTAGAGACGACACCGGGGAGCTGTTTTTT. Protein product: CSARDDTGELFF.

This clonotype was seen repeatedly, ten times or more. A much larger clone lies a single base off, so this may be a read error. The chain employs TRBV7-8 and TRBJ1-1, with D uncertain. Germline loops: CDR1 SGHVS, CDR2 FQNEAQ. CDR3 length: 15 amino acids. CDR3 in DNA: TGTGCCAGCAGCCCTCGCGGGCAGGTGAACATTGAAGCTTTCTTT. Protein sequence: CASSPRGQVNIEAFF.

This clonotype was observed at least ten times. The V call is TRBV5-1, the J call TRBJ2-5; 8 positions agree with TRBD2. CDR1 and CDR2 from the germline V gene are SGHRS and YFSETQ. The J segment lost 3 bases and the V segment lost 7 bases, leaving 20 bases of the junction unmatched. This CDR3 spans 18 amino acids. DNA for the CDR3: TGCGCCAGCGAAGGGCCGGGGGGGCAGGGACCGCTAAAAGAGACCCAGTACTTC. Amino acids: CASEGPGGQGPLKETQYF.

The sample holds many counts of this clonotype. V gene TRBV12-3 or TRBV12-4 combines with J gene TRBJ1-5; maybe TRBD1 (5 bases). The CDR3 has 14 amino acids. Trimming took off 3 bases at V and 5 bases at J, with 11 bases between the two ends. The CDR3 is CASSFLDTDQPQHF. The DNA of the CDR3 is TGTGCCAGCAGTTTTTTGGACACCGATCAGCCCCAGCATTTT.

The CDR3 coding sequence is TGTGCCAGCAGTGAAGAAGGGGAGACCCAGTACTTC. Protein: CASSEEGETQYF. This chain uses TRBV6-1 with TRBJ2-5; D unclear. V was trimmed by 1 base and J by 5 bases, leaving 5 bases between them. The V gene's germline CDR1 is MNHNS and CDR2 SASEGT. The CDR3 is 12 residues long.

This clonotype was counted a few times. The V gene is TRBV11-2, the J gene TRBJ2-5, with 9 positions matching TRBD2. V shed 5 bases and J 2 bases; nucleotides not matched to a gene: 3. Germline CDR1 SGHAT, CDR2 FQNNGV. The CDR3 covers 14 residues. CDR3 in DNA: TGTGCCAGCAGCCGGGCGGGAGGGCAAGAGACCCAGTACTTC. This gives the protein CASSRAGGQETQYF.

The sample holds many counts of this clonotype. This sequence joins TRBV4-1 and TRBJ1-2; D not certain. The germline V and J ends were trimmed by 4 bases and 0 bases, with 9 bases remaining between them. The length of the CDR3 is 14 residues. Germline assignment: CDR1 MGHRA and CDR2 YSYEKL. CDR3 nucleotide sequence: TGCGCCAGCAGCCTACGAGGGCCTAACTATGGCTACACCTTC. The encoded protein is CASSLRGPNYGYTF.

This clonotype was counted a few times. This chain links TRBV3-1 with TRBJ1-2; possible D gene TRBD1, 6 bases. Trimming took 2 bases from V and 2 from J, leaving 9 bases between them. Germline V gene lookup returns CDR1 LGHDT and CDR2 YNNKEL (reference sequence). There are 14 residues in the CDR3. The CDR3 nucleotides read TGTGCCAGCAGCCAATACAGGGAGAACTATGGCTACACCTTC. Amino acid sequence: CASSQYRENYGYTF.

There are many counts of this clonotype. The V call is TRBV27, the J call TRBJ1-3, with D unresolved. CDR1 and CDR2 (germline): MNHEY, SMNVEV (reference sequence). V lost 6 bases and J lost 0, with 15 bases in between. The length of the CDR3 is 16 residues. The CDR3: CASSQDRLTSGNTIYF. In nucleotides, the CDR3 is TGTGCCAGCAGCCAAGACCGATTGACCTCTGGAAACACCATATATTTT.

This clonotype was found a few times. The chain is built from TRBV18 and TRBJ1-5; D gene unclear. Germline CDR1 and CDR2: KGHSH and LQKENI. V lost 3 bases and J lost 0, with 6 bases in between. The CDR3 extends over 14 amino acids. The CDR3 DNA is TGTGCCAGCTCACCTGCCTATAGCAATCAGCCCCAGCATTTT. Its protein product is CASSPAYSNQPQHF.

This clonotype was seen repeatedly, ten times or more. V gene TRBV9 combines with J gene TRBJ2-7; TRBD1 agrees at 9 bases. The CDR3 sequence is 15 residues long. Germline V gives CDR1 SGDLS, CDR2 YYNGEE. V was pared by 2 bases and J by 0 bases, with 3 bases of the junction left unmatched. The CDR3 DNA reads TGTGCCAGCAGCGTGGCACAGGGGGCCTCCTACGAGCAGTACTTC. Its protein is CASSVAQGASYEQYF.

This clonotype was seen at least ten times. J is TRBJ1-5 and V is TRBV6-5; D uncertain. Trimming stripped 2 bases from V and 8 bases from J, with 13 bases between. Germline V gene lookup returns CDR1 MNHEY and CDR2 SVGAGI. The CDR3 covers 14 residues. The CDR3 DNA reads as TGTGCCAGCAGTTACCCGGAGGTCCGTGAGCCCCAGCATTTT. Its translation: CASSYPEVREPQHF.